Each of the 22 T cell receptor beta chains below was sequenced from the same sample in a study of T cells after yellow fever vaccination. Using its own MiXCR run on the 5' RACE reads, TCRdb lists one record per CDR3 protein. The profile shows 110,000 to 150,000 distinct CDR3 sequences, just over 6.5% of them singletons. Material: CD4+ T cells sorted from PBMCs, obtained 10 days after the yellow fever booster vaccination. These receptors were taken from a man aged 30 to 39 who received the YFV17D yellow fever vaccine.

In its sample, this clonotype was seen many times. The V call is TRBV20-1, the J call TRBJ2-2; 7 bases agree with TRBD1. The junction had 13 bases not matched to a gene; V was cut back by 5 bases and J by 7 bases. Germline CDR1 is DFQATT and CDR2 is SNEGSKA (reference sequence). The CDR3 runs to 15 residues. The CDR3 bases are TGCAGTGCTTTCTCCAGGGACAGAAGACTCGGGGAGCTGTTTTTT. Translated: CSAFSRDRRLGELFF.

Ten or more counts support this clonotype. V is TRBV5-1 and J is TRBJ1-1; no clear D. V lost 1 base and J lost 1, with 5 bases in between. The CDR3 has 13 amino acids. The germline V gene has CDR1 SGHRS and CDR2 YFSETQ. For the CDR3, the DNA is TGCGCCAGCAGCTTGTGGGAGAACACTGAAGCTTTCTTT. This sequence encodes CASSLWENTEAFF.

The sample holds many counts of this clonotype. V gene TRBV20-1 combines with J gene TRBJ2-5, with D tentatively TRBD2 (6 bases). Germline lookup yields CDR1 DFQATT and CDR2 SNEGSKA (reference sequence). The CDR3 runs 14 residues. The V and J ends lost 7 bases and 5 bases respectively, with 20 bases between them. The CDR3 bases are TGCAGTGGGAAGGACCCCCGGGGGTCGGAGACCCAGTACTTC. Protein product: CSGKDPRGSETQYF.

This clonotype occurred many times. The chain has TRBV20-1 and TRBJ1-4, with D perhaps TRBD1 (5 bases). The CDR3 runs to 13 residues. Trimming took 6 bases from V and 5 from J, leaving 13 bases between them. From germline, CDR1 is DFQATT and CDR2 SNEGSKA (reference sequence). For the CDR3, the DNA is TGCAGTGCAACCGGGACGGCGAATGAAAAACTGTTTTTT. It specifies CSATGTANEKLFF.

This rearrangement joins TRBV5-4 to TRBJ2-1; D is ambiguous. Trimming removed 3 bases from V and 10 bases from J, with 14 bases in between. CDR1 SGHNT and CDR2 YYREEE come from the germline V gene (reference sequence). This CDR3 comprises 13 residues. The CDR3 DNA follows: TGTGCCAGCAGCTCGTGGTGGGCAGAGGAGCAGTTCTTC. This encodes CASSSWWAEEQFF.

This clonotype was detected many times. V and J are TRBV10-3 and TRBJ2-2; no clear D gene. This CDR3 is 11 amino acids long. The V and J ends lost 8 bases and 4 bases respectively, with 5 bases between them. Germline V gene sequence: CDR1 ENHRY, CDR2 SYGVKD. CDR3 in amino acids: CAIRGTGELFF. CDR3 DNA: TGTGCCATCCGAGGCACCGGGGAGCTGTTTTTT.

This clonotype was detected ten times or more. CDR3 protein: CSARPSGTYEQYF. DNA of the CDR3: TGCAGTGCTAGACCTAGCGGGACCTACGAGCAGTACTTC. The chain joins TRBV20-1 to TRBJ2-7; 9 nucleotides line up with TRBD2. V trimming: 2 bases; J trimming: 2 bases; junction bases outside the gene matches: 1. Germline-derived CDR1 and CDR2 are DFQATT and SNEGSKA (reference sequence). This CDR3 spans 13 amino acids.

This clonotype has just a few counts. CDR3 in amino acids: CAYSKAPRNEQFF. The CDR3 DNA is TGTGCGTACTCTAAGGCCCCCCGCAATGAGCAGTTCTTC. This sequence joins TRBV30 and TRBJ2-1; no reliable D call. Germline CDR1 reads GTSNPN; CDR2 reads SVGIG (reference sequence). The CDR3 extends over 13 amino acids.

The table lists this clonotype with many counts. The gene calls are TRBV5-6 and TRBJ2-7; D assignment may be TRBD1 or TRBD2 (5 bases each). The V end was cut by 0 bases, the J end by 5 bases, with 12 bases between. Germline V gene data show CDR1 as SGHDT and CDR2 as YYEEEE. The CDR3 contains 14 residues. The CDR3 protein is CASSLAGTGNEQYF. The CDR3 DNA sequence: TGTGCCAGCAGCTTGGCGGGGACGGGGAACGAGCAGTACTTC.

This clonotype was counted at least ten times. The chain carries TRBV19 and TRBJ2-2; D uncertain. The length of the CDR3 is 14 residues. CDR1 LNHDA and CDR2 SQIVND come from the germline V gene (reference sequence). The ends were cut back, 1 base at V and 2 bases at J, with 5 bases in the middle. The CDR3 DNA reads as TGTGCCAGTAGTATAGGGGCCAACACCGGGGAGCTGTTTTTT. This sequence encodes CASSIGANTGELFF.

Many counts were recorded for this clonotype. V usage is TRBV27 and J usage is TRBJ1-6; D gene ambiguous. This CDR3 is 14 amino acids long. The V gene lost 4 bases and the J gene lost 5 bases, with 9 bases spanning the gap. CDR1 is MNHEY, CDR2 SMNVEV, per germline (reference sequence). Written as DNA, the CDR3 is TGTGCCAGCAGTTCCGGAACCCATAATTCACCCCTCCACTTT. This gives the protein CASSSGTHNSPLHF.

This clonotype came up many times. The gene calls are TRBV20-1 and TRBJ2-2; no firm D call. The V end was cut by 3 bases, the J end by 3 bases, with 8 bases between. The CDR3 has 13 residues. CDR1 is DFQATT, CDR2 SNEGSKA, per germline (reference sequence). The CDR3 loop reads CSASRPDTGELFF. The CDR3 DNA is TGCAGTGCTAGTAGGCCTGACACCGGGGAGCTGTTTTTT.

This clonotype turned up a few times. This chain links TRBV7-2 with TRBJ2-2; TRBD2 aligns across 8 bases. Germline CDR1 and CDR2: SGHTA and FQGNSA. This CDR3 comprises 16 residues. J was trimmed by 4 bases and V by 5 bases; bases with no gene match: 9. CDR3 protein: CASSRDAGGSTGELFF. In DNA form, the CDR3 reads TGTGCCAGCAGCCGCGACGCGGGGGGCAGCACCGGGGAGCTGTTTTTT.

This clonotype came up many times. The chain uses TRBV5-4 and TRBJ2-7; 7 bases map to TRBD1. CDR1 is SGHNT and CDR2 is YYREEE in the germline V gene (reference sequence). The CDR3 runs to 14 residues. J lost 2 bases, V lost 4 bases, and 6 bases had no gene match. The CDR3 nucleotides are TGTGCCAGCAGCCGGGACAGAACCACCTACGAGCAGTACTTC. It yields the protein CASSRDRTTYEQYF.

Ten or more counts support this clonotype. The chain carries TRBV4-3 and TRBJ2-5; 8 nucleotides align to TRBD1. The length of the CDR3 is 15 residues. Germline V gene data show CDR1 as LGHNA and CDR2 as YSLEER. The ends lost 1 base at V and 5 bases at J; junction bases unmatched: 6. In DNA form, the CDR3 reads TGCGCCAGCAGCCAAGGGACAGGGATTGTGGAGACCCAGTACTTC. It codes for CASSQGTGIVETQYF.

This clonotype was seen only a few times. This sequence joins TRBV20-1 and TRBJ1-5, with D tentatively TRBD1 (6 bases). Germline V gene data show CDR1 as DFQATT and CDR2 as SNEGSKA (reference sequence). This CDR3 comprises 13 residues. Trimming took 3 bases from V and 7 from J, leaving 13 bases between them. The CDR3 DNA reads TGCAGTGCTAGGGGAGGGGGGAACCAGCCCCAGCATTTT. It specifies CSARGGGNQPQHF.

This clonotype was detected many times. This chain joins TRBV7-2 and TRBJ2-7; D might be TRBD2 (5 bases). Trimming stripped 6 bases from V and 3 bases from J, with 12 bases between. The CDR3 is 13 residues long. From germline, CDR1 is SGHTA and CDR2 FQGNSA. This CDR3 reads CASSPTGFYEQYF. The CDR3 nucleotides are TGTGCCAGCAGTCCTACGGGGTTCTACGAGCAGTACTTC.

Many counts were recorded for this clonotype. The V gene is TRBV7-2, the J gene TRBJ2-3; D remains unclear. This CDR3 region has 14 residues. V was cut by 5 bases and J by 0 bases, with 9 bases left in between. Per the germline V gene, CDR1 is SGHTA and CDR2 is FQGNSA. The CDR3 loop reads CASSPQTSTDTQYF. CDR3 sequence (DNA): TGTGCCAGCAGCCCCCAGACTAGCACAGATACGCAGTATTTT.

There are a few counts of this clonotype. The chain joins TRBV10-3 to TRBJ2-6; tentative D call: TRBD1 (6 bases). Germline CDR1 is ENHRY and CDR2 is SYGVKD. Trimming took 4 bases from V and 0 from J, leaving 13 bases between them. This CDR3 contains 17 residues. The CDR3 DNA reads as TGTGCCATCAGTGTCAGGGGTTCCAGCTCTGGGGCCAACGTCCTGACTTTC. As protein: CAISVRGSSSGANVLTF.

This clonotype was observed at least ten times. The rearrangement links TRBV5-1 to TRBJ2-7; D uncertain. The V gene lost 0 bases and the J gene lost 3 bases, with 13 bases spanning the gap. The CDR3 is made up of 15 amino acids. CDR1 and CDR2 from the germline V gene are SGHRS and YFSETQ. CDR3 in DNA: TGCGCCAGCAGCTTGGCCGGGCTGAGGAGCTACGAGCAGTACTTC. Translated, it gives CASSLAGLRSYEQYF.

This clonotype was counted a few times. V gene TRBV20-1 combines with J gene TRBJ2-7; D may correspond to TRBD1 or TRBD2 (6 bases each). Germline V gene data show CDR1 as DFQATT and CDR2 as SNEGSKA (reference sequence). The CDR3 runs to 15 residues. V was shortened by 2 bases and J by 9 bases, with 23 bases between the two germline ends. The CDR3 sequence: CSARNPTAGPRGQYF. The CDR3 DNA sequence: TGCAGTGCTAGAAACCCTACTGCGGGACCCAGGGGGCAGTACTTC.

The V call is TRBV5-6, the J call TRBJ2-5; possibly TRBD1 or TRBD2 for D (6 bases each). Germline V CDR1 and CDR2: SGHDT, YYEEEE. This CDR3 contains 14 residues. Trimming took off 4 bases at V and 3 bases at J, with 13 bases between the two ends. CDR3 bases: TGTGCCAGCAGCCCGCGCGGGACAAAAGAGACCCAGTACTTC. Its protein is CASSPRGTKETQYF.